This TCR beta chain was identified during a study of CD8 T cells in ankylosing spondylitis. This clonotype was seen many times. What it recognizes is unknown. Molecular-barcoded quantitative 5'-RACE produced these TCR beta libraries. In TCRdb, the 5' RACE reads were re-called with MiXCR into one record per CDR3 protein. This sample has about 800,000 distinct CDR3 sequences, with 12% found just once. This CDR3 spans 12 amino acids. V was cut by 3 bases and J by 3 bases, with 9 bases left in between. CDR1 and CDR2 from the germline V gene are DFQATT and SNEGSKA (reference sequence). Overall study findings and caveats: In synovial fluid and blood from reactive arthritis, some motif variants were previously reported. As reported, disease-linked clones showed significant enrichment in matched ankylosing spondylitis synovial fluid. Characteristic of ankylosing spondylitis blood, it appeared, was a TCR beta motif comprising about eight highly homologous variants. In peripheral blood, disease-linked CD8+ clones occurred at relatively low frequencies.

Sequencing was done on a sample of blood, either unsorted or a sorted T cell fraction (not recorded which). The source is a male donor with ankylosing spondylitis. The V call is TRBV20-1, the J call TRBJ2-7, with D possibly matching TRBD2 (5 bases). This chain's CDR3 is CSASPDFYEQYF. The CDR3 DNA sequence: TGCAGTGCTAGCCCGGACTTCTACGAGCAGTACTTC.